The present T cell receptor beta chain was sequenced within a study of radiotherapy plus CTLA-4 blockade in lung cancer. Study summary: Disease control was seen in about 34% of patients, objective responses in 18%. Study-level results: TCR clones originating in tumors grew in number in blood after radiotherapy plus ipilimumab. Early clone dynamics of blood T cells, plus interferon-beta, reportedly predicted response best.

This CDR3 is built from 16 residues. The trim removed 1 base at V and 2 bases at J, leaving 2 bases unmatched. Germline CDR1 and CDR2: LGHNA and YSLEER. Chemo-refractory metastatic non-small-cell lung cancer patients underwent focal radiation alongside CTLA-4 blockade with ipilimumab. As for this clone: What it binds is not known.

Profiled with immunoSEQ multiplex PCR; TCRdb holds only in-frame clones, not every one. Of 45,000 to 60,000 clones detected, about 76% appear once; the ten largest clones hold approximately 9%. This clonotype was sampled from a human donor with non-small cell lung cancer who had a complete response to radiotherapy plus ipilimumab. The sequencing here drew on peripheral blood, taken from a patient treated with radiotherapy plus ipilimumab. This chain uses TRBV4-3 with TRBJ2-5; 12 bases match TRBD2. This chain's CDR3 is CASSQGGTSGQETQYF. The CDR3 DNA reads TGCGCCAGCAGCCAAGGGGGGACTAGCGGGCAAGAGACCCAGTACTTC.